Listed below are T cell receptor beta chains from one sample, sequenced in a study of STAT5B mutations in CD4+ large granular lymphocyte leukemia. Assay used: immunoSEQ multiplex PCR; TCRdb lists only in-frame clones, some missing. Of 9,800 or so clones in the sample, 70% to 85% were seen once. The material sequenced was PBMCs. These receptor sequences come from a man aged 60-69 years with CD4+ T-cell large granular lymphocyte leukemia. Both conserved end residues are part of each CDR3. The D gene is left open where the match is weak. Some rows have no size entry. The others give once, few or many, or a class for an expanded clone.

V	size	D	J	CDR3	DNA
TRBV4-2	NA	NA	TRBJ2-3	CASSQGTGSDTQYF	TGTGCCAGCAGCCAAGGTACAGGCTCAGATACGCAGTATTTT
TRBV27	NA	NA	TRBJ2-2	CASSDRTYTGELFF	TGTGCCAGCAGCGACAGGACTTACACCGGGGAGCTGTTTTTT
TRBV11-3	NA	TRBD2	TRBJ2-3	CASSPLAGGGADTQYF	TGTGCCAGCAGCCCTCTAGCGGGAGGCGGCGCGGATACGCAGTATTTT
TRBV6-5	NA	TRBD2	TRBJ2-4	CASSYSSGRAKNIQYF	TGTGCCAGCAGTTACAGTAGCGGGAGGGCCAAAAACATTCAGTACTTC
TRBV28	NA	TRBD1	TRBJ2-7	CASSNRGTYEQYF	TGTGCCAGCAGCAACAGGGGAACCTACGAGCAGTACTTC
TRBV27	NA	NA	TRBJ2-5	CASSLGVTYQETQYF	TGTGCCAGCAGCCTTGGCGTAACGTACCAAGAGACCCAGTACTTC
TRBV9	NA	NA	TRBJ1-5	CASSVSGAGGEPQHF	TGTGCCAGCAGCGTATCCGGCGCGGGGGGTGAACCCCAGCATTTT
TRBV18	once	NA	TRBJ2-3	CASSARESSTDTQYF	TGTGCCAGCTCTGCGAGGGAGAGTAGCACAGATACGCAGTATTTT
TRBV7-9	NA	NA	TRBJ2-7	CASSPGLREYF	TGTGCCAGCAGCCCAGGACTCCGGGAGTACTTC
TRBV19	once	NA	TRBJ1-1	CASSIGAAPIWAFF	TGTGCCAGTAGTATAGGGGCAGCGCCGATTTGGGCTTTCTTT
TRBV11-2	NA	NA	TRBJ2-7	CASSLAWGRGPHEQYF	TGTGCCAGCAGCTTAGCCTGGGGCAGGGGACCCCACGAGCAGTACTTC
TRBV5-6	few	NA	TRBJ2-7	CASSLVVGGPTDEQYF	TGTGCCAGCAGCTTGGTTGTGGGCGGGCCCACGGACGAGCAGTACTTC
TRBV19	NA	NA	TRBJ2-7	CASRVPRLAPYEQYF	TGTGCCAGTAGGGTCCCCCGCCTTGCCCCCTACGAGCAGTACTTC
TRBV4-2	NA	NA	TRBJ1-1	CASSQVDRENTEAFF	TGTGCCAGCAGCCAAGTAGACAGAGAGAACACTGAAGCTTTCTTT
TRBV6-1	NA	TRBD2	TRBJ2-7	CASSPGGPYEQYF	TGTGCCAGCAGCCCGGGAGGCCCCTACGAGCAGTACTTC
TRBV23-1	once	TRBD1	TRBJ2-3	CASREGRRGSCTDTQYF	TGCGCCAGCAGAGAAGGCCGCAGGGGGAGTTGCACAGATACGCAGTATTTT
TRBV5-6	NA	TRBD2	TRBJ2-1	CASSLLGLAGGGEQFF	TGTGCCAGCAGCTTGTTGGGGCTAGCGGGTGGCGGAGAGCAGTTCTTC
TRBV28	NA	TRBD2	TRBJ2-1	CASSPRTSGLYNEQFF	TGTGCCAGCAGTCCCCGGACTAGCGGACTCTACAATGAGCAGTTCTTC
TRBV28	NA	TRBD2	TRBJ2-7	CASSSPSGRSLEQYF	TGTGCCAGCAGCTCCCCTAGCGGGAGAAGCTTAGAGCAGTACTTC
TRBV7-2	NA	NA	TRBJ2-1	CASSWWRDNEQFF	TGTGCCAGCAGCTGGTGGAGGGACAATGAGCAGTTCTTC
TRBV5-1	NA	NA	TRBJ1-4	CASSERDNEKLFF	TGCGCCAGCAGTGAGAGAGACAATGAAAAACTGTTTTTT
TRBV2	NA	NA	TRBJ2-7	CASSPPRGSYEQYF	TGTGCCAGCAGTCCCCCGAGGGGCAGCTACGAGCAGTACTTC
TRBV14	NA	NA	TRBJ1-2	CASSQREYGYTF	TGTGCCAGCAGCCAACGGGAATATGGCTACACCTTC
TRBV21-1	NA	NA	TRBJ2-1	CASSNCTSVF	TGTGCCAGCAGCAACTGCACTAGTGTCTTC
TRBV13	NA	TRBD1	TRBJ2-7	CASSLGPLTGSEQYF	TGTGCCAGCAGCTTGGGACCATTGACAGGGAGCGAGCAGTACTTC
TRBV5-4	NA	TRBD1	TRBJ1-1	CASSRQGPTEAFF	TGTGCCAGCAGCCGACAGGGTCCCACTGAAGCTTTCTTT
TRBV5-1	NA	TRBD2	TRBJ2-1	CASSFPVAGGGEQFF	TGCGCCAGCAGCTTCCCGGTAGCGGGAGGAGGGGAGCAGTTCTTC
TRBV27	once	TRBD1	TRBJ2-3	CASSNDRGTDTQYF	TGTGCCAGCAGTAATGACAGGGGCACAGATACGCAGTATTTT
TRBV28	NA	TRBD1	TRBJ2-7	CASSTTGTGIYEQYF	TGTGCCAGCAGTACCACCGGGACAGGGATATACGAGCAGTACTTC
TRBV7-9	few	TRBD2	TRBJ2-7	CASSLGTSGRLYEQYF	TGTGCCAGCAGCTTGGGGACTAGCGGGAGGTTATACGAGCAGTACTTC
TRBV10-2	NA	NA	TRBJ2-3	CASSLRTDTQYF	TGCGCCAGCAGTCTCAGAACAGATACGCAGTATTTT
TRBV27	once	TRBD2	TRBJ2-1	CASRMKRTSVHNEQFF	TGTGCCAGCAGAATGAAACGGACTAGCGTTCACAATGAGCAGTTCTTC